One sample yielded the 8 T cell receptor beta chains listed below, sequenced in a study of T cells in Graves' hyperthyroidism and ophthalmopathy. It was RNA transcripts that yielded the amplified TCR beta CDR3 regions. The HTBI primer set served for first-round RT-PCR of the TCR CDR3. MiXCR, applied by TCRdb to the multiplex PCR reads, yields one record per CDR3 protein. The sample contains approximately 520,000 distinct CDR3 sequences, around 20% of which appear only once. The source material was blood. The receptors were gathered from a man aged 18 to 30 with Graves' hyperthyroidism.

J is TRBJ2-4 and V is TRBV28, with no clear D. Trimming pared 6 bases from V and 11 bases from J, leaving 17 bases between. Germline CDR1 reads MDHEN; CDR2 reads SYDVKM. The CDR3 consists of 13 residues. The DNA for the CDR3 is TGTGCCAGCAGCCCGCCTCTGCCGAAGGTTCAGTACTTC. Translating gives CASSPPLPKVQYF.

This clonotype was seen a handful of times. The rearrangement joins TRBV6-1 to TRBJ1-1; D possibly corresponds to TRBD1 (6 bases). The CDR3 runs to 16 residues. V lost 0 bases and J lost 6, with 17 bases in between. The germline V gene encodes CDR1 MNHNS and CDR2 SASEGT. The CDR3 DNA follows: TGTGCCAGCAGTGAAGCCCTCACAGGGATGTTCGCTGAAGCTTTCTTT. It is translated as CASSEALTGMFAEAFF.

The chain uses TRBV2 and TRBJ2-2, with a tentative D call TRBD1 (6 bases). The ends were cut back, 3 bases at V and 3 bases at J, with 14 bases in the middle. Germline V lookup: CDR1 SNHLY, CDR2 FYNNEI. This CDR3 has 16 residues. CDR3 sequence (DNA): TGTGCCAGCAGTGAGGGGCAAGGACAGTACACCGGGGAGCTGTTTTTT. It encodes CASSEGQGQYTGELFF.

The sample holds a few counts of this clonotype. The chain combines TRBV30 with TRBJ1-5; 11 nucleotides agree with TRBD1. Germline V gene sequence: CDR1 GTSNPN, CDR2 SVGIG (reference sequence). This CDR3 comprises 14 residues. The ends lost 5 bases at V and 4 bases at J; junction bases unmatched: 4. The DNA of the CDR3 is TGTGCCTGGGGAGGACAGGGGGCGAATCAGCCCCAGCATTTT. Translating gives CAWGGQGANQPQHF.

The table lists this clonotype with many counts. This chain connects TRBV5-5 to TRBJ1-5, with a tentative D call TRBD1 (5 bases). V lost 4 bases and J lost 5, with 16 bases in between. Germline V CDR1 and CDR2: SGHKS, YYEKEE (reference sequence). CDR3 length: 15 amino acids. This chain's CDR3 is CASSGASGRDQPQHF. The CDR3 DNA sequence: TGTGCCAGCAGCGGGGCCTCGGGGAGGGATCAGCCCCAGCATTTT.

The genes are TRBV2 and TRBJ1-1; no definite D call. V dropped 5 bases and J dropped 5 bases, with 6 bases sitting between them. CDR3 size: 11 residues. Germline loops: CDR1 SNHLY, CDR2 FYNNEI. The CDR3 coding sequence is TGTGCCAGCAGTCAATGGACTGAAGCTTTCTTT. Translation: CASSQWTEAFF.

This clonotype was detected ten times or more. V is TRBV7-8 and J is TRBJ2-5, with a possible D match to TRBD2 (6 bases). V dropped 2 bases and J dropped 2 bases, with 12 bases sitting between them. The CDR3 covers 15 residues. CDR1 and CDR2 from the germline V gene are SGHVS and FQNEAQ. The chain's CDR3 is CASSLFTGVQETQYF. The CDR3 nucleotides are TGTGCCAGCAGCTTATTTACGGGGGTACAAGAGACCCAGTACTTC.

In this sample, this clonotype turned up a few times. The gene calls are TRBV20-1 and TRBJ2-7, with 8 bases matching TRBD1. Looked up from germline, CDR1 is DFQATT and CDR2 is SNEGSKA (reference sequence). The CDR3 contains 14 residues. V lost 6 bases and J lost 0; bases outside the gene matches: 7. The CDR3, as DNA: TGCAGTGCCCAGGACAGGGAGAGCTCCTACGAGCAGTACTTC. Its translation is CSAQDRESSYEQYF.